This T cell receptor (beta chain) derives from a study of blood T cell repertoires in COVID-19. Study details: Italy, Spain and the United States were the sources of the convalescent and acute COVID-19 samples.

The CDR3 sequence is 16 residues long. Germline V lookup: CDR1 SGHRS, CDR2 YFSETQ. V lost 4 bases, J lost 5 bases, and 19 bases lay in between. Original handling: Amplified reference gene primers provided the basis for estimating nucleated cell counts. Only in-frame clones appear in the TCRdb table, and some are missing; sequencing was by immunoSEQ multiplex PCR. The DNA gave D and trimming, while V, J and clone size come from that table. The data contain a few hundred thousand clones, around 89% of them singletons. The chain combines TRBV5-1 with TRBJ2-1, with a tentative D call TRBD2 (7 bases). Sequenced: peripheral blood. This sequence originates from a woman in her twenties or thirties who had recovered from COVID-19. Written as DNA, the CDR3 is TGCGCCAGCAGCCCATACGGCCGGGGGGACAACAATGAGCAGTTCTTC. This sequence encodes CASSPYGRGDNNEQFF. Variable domain in full (rest from reference TRBV5-1 and TRBJ2-1): KAGVTQTPRYLIKTRGQQVTLSCSPISGHRSVSWYQQTPGQGLQFLFEYFSETQRNKGNFPGRFSGRQFSNSRSEMNVSTLELGDSALYLCASSPYGRGDNNEQFFGPGTRLTVL.